This T cell receptor (beta chain) was captured by sequencing in a study of blood T cell repertoires in COVID-19. Overall study: COVID-19 samples from acute and convalescent phases originated in the United States, Italy and Spain.

The germline CDR1 and CDR2 sequences are SGHRS and YFSETQ. V was clipped by 2 bases and J by 6 bases; unmatched bases: 8. CDR3 length: 16 residues. As originally analysed: Amplified reference gene primers provided the basis for estimating nucleated cell counts. Profiling relied on immunoSEQ multiplex PCR, and the TCRdb table lists in-frame clones only, not all of them. That table furnishes V, J and clone size, whereas the DNA furnished D and trimming. Of fewer than 400,000 clones in the sample, 85% were seen once. Sequences were obtained from PBMCs or T cells enriched from blood (not recorded which). The sequence derives from a woman in her 30s who had been exposed to COVID-19. The rearrangement joins TRBV5-1 to TRBJ1-6; 7 positions agree with TRBD1. In DNA, the CDR3 is TGCGCCAGCAGCTTAGAGGACAGGATCGGTAATTCACCCCTCCACTTT. Its protein is CASSLEDRIGNSPLHF.